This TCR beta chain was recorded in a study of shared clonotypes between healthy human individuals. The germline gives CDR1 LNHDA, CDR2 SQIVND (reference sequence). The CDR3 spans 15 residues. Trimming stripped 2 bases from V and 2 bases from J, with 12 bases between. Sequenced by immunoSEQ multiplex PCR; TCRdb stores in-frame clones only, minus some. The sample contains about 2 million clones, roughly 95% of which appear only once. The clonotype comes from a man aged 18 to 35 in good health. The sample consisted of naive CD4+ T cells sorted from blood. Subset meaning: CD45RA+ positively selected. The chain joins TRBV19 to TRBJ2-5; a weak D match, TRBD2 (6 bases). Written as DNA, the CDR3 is TGTGCCAGTAGTATAAGTCAGGGAGGTCAAGAGACCCAGTACTTC. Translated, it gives CASSISQGGQETQYF.